This T cell receptor beta chain was profiled in a study of beta chain bispecific antibodies for T cell cancers (dated by TCRdb to the early 2020s). The study in broad terms: Healthy donor T cells were cocultured with T cell leukemia lines and bispecific antibodies, and TRBV sequencing of the surviving cells was then used to measure how much each TRBV family was depleted. On the cell surface, TRBV12 (TRBV12-3) was expressed by Jurkat cells, whereas TRBV5-5 was expressed by HPB-ALL cells. Paper-wide results and their limitations: Cross-reactivity of the anti-TRBV5-5 antibody with TRBV5-6 was attributed to high sequence similarity between the two genes. Every sequenced sample was a mix of normal T cells and leukemia cell line cells, and most of the targeted TRBV signal originated from the leukemia cells instead of the normal T cells.

V loses 4 bases of germline sequence and J loses 6 bases, and the interval between the two ends is 12 bases. The CDR3 spans 13 residues, from the cysteine through the phenylalanine. Solely the CDR3 DNA is kept, with 39 bases framed from the first base. The germline V gene specifies SGHRS as CDR1 and YFSETQ as CDR2. T cells were expanded from blood mononuclear cells for 2 to 3 days using either anti-CD3 antibody OKT3 or CD3/CD28 Dynabeads. The culture conditions for expanded T cells were RPMI 1640 plus 10% fetal bovine serum, recombinant human IL-2 (about 94 IU/ml) and IL-7 (about 5 ng/ml). For cocultures, about 5 x 10^4 normal T cells were combined with about 5 x 10^4 target cells and bispecific antibody in 75 to 100 ul and incubated for 17 hours at 37 degrees C. Each bispecific antibody was composed of two single-chain variable fragments, which were expressed in a single-chain diabody format with a His tag. Healthy human donors supplied the effector T cells, with peripheral blood mononuclear cells isolated from leukapheresis samples using Ficoll density gradient centrifugation.

This clonotype was observed at least ten times. Its specific antigen is unknown. Base-call qualities are not available, and no considerably larger clone is one nucleotide away. Unique molecular identifier barcodes were built into the libraries and used for clonotype quantification. Qiagen AllPrep DNA/RNA Micro kits were used to isolate total RNA, and an Agilent TapeStation was used to check RNA quality. TCR beta libraries were constructed by 5' RACE, in which cDNA synthesis was followed by two PCR steps with TCR beta constant-region gene-specific primers. TCR beta libraries were sequenced on an Illumina MiSeq platform. Turning to the authors' computational methods: MIGEC, MiXCR and VDJtools were used to process the reads. To get a clonotype's frequency, the unique molecular identifiers belonging to that clonotype were divided by all unique molecular identifiers in the sample. Nonfunctional TRBV genes classified in IMGT as pseudogenes or open reading frames, such as TRBV1, TRBV12-1 and TRBV21, were excluded. The raw public reads went through TCRdb reprocessing: fastp at Q25, MiXCR clone calling, in-frame beta chains kept. A single entry per CDR3 protein holds the most common genes and DNA from its merged rows. The V and J calls, along with clone size, are taken from TCRdb and not from the paper's own processing. The sample includes 20,000 to 25,000 distinct CDR3 sequences, with over 2.5% observed a single time. Of the sample, 30% to 35% falls within the top ten clones.

Sequenced: healthy donor T cells cultured with leukemia cells. The rearranged chain carries TRBV5-1 and TRBJ2-3; too little of a D gene remains to name it. This receptor was identified in a human donor in good health. Some clones in this sample may be carry-over from other donors' samples. The sequenced DNA is TGCGCCAGCAGCCCCCTACGGGCGGATACGCAGTATTTT. It translates as CASSPLRADTQYF. Here the CDR3 is joined to the reference TRBV5-1 and TRBJ2-3 genes, and the full variable domain is: KAGVTQTPRYLIKTRGQQVTLSCSPISGHRSVSWYQQTPGQGLQFLFEYFSETQRNKGNFPGRFSGRQFSNSRSEMNVSTLELGDSALYLCASSPLRADTQYFGPGTRLTVL.